The next 19 T cell receptor beta chains were all read from a single sample in a study of regulatory T cells in long-lasting Graves disease. Arm-PCR of CDR3 regions with iRepertoire HTBI primers generated TCR beta libraries. TCRdb passed the multiplex PCR reads through MiXCR, listing each CDR3 protein once. There are approximately 540,000 distinct CDR3 sequences in the sample; around 13% occur only once, and around 9.3% lies in the top ten. Time point denoted: newly diagnosed GD, antithyroid drugs for less than 3 months. Generation of the TCR library employed RNA extracted from PBMCs. These records were also assigned to another study, of T cells in Graves' hyperthyroidism and ophthalmopathy.

The material sequenced was peripheral blood mononuclear cells (PBMCs), taken at new diagnosis, from a patient treated with antithyroid drugs. These receptors were obtained from a woman under 40 with Graves disease.

This clonotype was counted at least ten times. The CDR3: CASSVEGGTYNEQFF. The CDR3, as DNA: TGTGCCAGCAGCGTCGAAGGCGGGACCTACAATGAGCAGTTCTTC. The genes are TRBV9 and TRBJ2-1; D might be TRBD2 (6 bases). CDR1 and CDR2 from the germline V gene are SGDLS and YYNGEE. V lost 2 bases to trimming and J lost 2 bases, with 11 bases between them. The CDR3 consists of 15 residues.

In the case of this clonotype: A read error is possible here, since a much larger clone lies one base away. This rearrangement joins TRBV6-2 or TRBV6-3 to TRBJ2-7, with D tentatively TRBD2 (5 bases). The germline V gene encodes CDR1 MNHEY and CDR2 SVGEGT. Trimming took 0 bases from V and 6 from J, leaving 9 bases between them. CDR3 length equals 13 residues. The CDR3 loop reads CASSYSLDCEQYF. The DNA for the CDR3 is TGTGCCAGCAGTTACTCCTTGGACTGCGAGCAGTACTTC.

This clonotype was seen many times. This chain joins TRBV2 and TRBJ1-1; D is perhaps TRBD1 (5 bases). The CDR3 contains 14 residues. The V end was cut by 4 bases, the J end by 4 bases, with 13 bases between. Per the germline V gene, CDR1 is SNHLY and CDR2 is FYNNEI. CDR3 residues: CASSVRVGATEAFF. As DNA, the CDR3 is TGTGCCAGCAGTGTCAGGGTGGGTGCCACTGAAGCTTTCTTT. Looking up the rest from reference TRBV2 and TRBJ1-1 gives the full variable domain: EPEVTQTPSHQVTQMGQEVILRCVPISNHLYFYWYRQILGQKVEFLVSFYNNEISEKSEIFDDQFSVERPDGSNFTLKIRSTKLEDSAMYFCASSVRVGATEAFFGQGTRLTVV.

The chain is built from TRBV28 and TRBJ1-4, with D unresolved. The CDR3 spans 15 residues. Germline V gene sequence: CDR1 MDHEN, CDR2 SYDVKM. The V end lost 3 bases, the J end lost 10 bases, and 18 bases lay between the germline ends. The CDR3 sequence is CASSFNGWEVGKLFF. The CDR3 DNA is TGTGCCAGCAGTTTTAATGGGTGGGAGGTCGGAAAACTGTTTTTT.

At least ten counts were recorded for this clonotype. This rearrangement joins TRBV12-3 or TRBV12-4 to TRBJ2-1, with 9 positions matching TRBD1. This CDR3 contains 14 residues. The V gene end was trimmed by 8 bases and the J gene end by 7 bases; junction bases not matched to a gene: 9. The CDR3 nucleotides read TGTGCCAGCTACGGGACAGGGCGGGGGAATGAGCAGTTCTTC. Amino acids: CASYGTGRGNEQFF.

This clonotype was counted at least ten times. Here the CDR3 DNA reads TGTGCCAGCAGTACCCCGGGACAGGGGGCCTACGAGCAGTACTTC. Encoded protein: CASSTPGQGAYEQYF. The rearrangement uses TRBV6-1 and TRBJ2-7, with 11 bases fitting TRBD1. Germline V CDR1 and CDR2: MNHNS, SASEGT. Unmatched junction bases numbered 5, after V lost 5 bases and J lost 2 bases. The CDR3 sequence is 15 residues long.

This clonotype was seen many times. V gene TRBV18 combines with J gene TRBJ1-1, with D unresolved. V was clipped by 5 bases and J by 11 bases, with 21 bases between them. Germline CDR1 is KGHSH and CDR2 is LQKENI. This CDR3 contains 14 residues. The CDR3 sequence: CASSGNQGPLGAFF. DNA of the CDR3: TGTGCCAGCTCAGGGAACCAAGGGCCGCTGGGGGCTTTCTTT.

The CDR3 DNA sequence: TGTGCCAGCAGTGGTCCAGAGATCACTGAAGCTTTCTTT. Encoded protein: CASSGPEITEAFF. The chain uses TRBV25-1 and TRBJ1-1; D gene ambiguous. The V gene's germline CDR1 is MGHDK and CDR2 SYGVNS. This CDR3 has 13 amino acids. The V gene lost 4 bases and the J gene lost 4 bases, with 10 bases spanning the gap.

There are many counts of this clonotype. This chain joins TRBV28 and TRBJ2-2, with TRBD2 matching over 11 bases. The germline CDR1 and CDR2 sequences are MDHEN and SYDVKM. This CDR3 comprises 17 residues. V lost 6 bases, J lost 0 bases, and 6 bases stayed unmatched. The CDR3: CASSPIAGGANTGELFF. The CDR3 nucleotides are TGTGCCAGCAGCCCCATAGCGGGAGGGGCGAACACCGGGGAGCTGTTTTTT.

J is TRBJ2-1 and V is TRBV28; D is uncertain. V lost 2 bases to trimming and J lost 0 bases, with 8 bases between them. Looked up from germline, CDR1 is MDHEN and CDR2 is SYDVKM. This CDR3 region has 15 residues. The CDR3, as DNA: TGTGCCAGCAGTTTAAAGGTGAGCTCCTACAATGAGCAGTTCTTC. Its translation is CASSLKVSSYNEQFF.

In this sample, this clonotype turned up many times. This sequence joins TRBV11-2 and TRBJ2-1, with D possibly matching TRBD2 (5 bases). CDR3 length: 16 residues. V was clipped by 2 bases and J by 3 bases, with 14 bases between them. Germline V gene sequence: CDR1 SGHAT, CDR2 FQNNGV. The CDR3 sequence: CASSLIGLANYNEQFF. The DNA for the CDR3 is TGTGCCAGCAGCTTAATCGGATTAGCGAACTACAATGAGCAGTTCTTC.

This clonotype was observed a few times. The chain recombines TRBV18 with TRBJ2-3, with a possible D match to TRBD1 (5 bases). Between the trimmed V and J ends, which lost 8 bases and 4 bases, there was a span of 16 bases. The CDR3 length is 14 residues. Germline CDR1 and CDR2: KGHSH and LQKENI. The CDR3 DNA reads TGTGCCAGCCTCAACCAGGGCGTCGCAGATACGCAGTATTTT. Encoded protein: CASLNQGVADTQYF.

This clonotype showed up many times. The chain uses TRBV5-1 and TRBJ2-2, with D uncertain. CDR1 and CDR2 (germline): SGHRS, YFSETQ. Trimming shortened V by 2 bases and J by 3 bases, and 8 bases separated the two germline ends. This CDR3 comprises 14 residues. CDR3 amino acids: CASSLNGYTGELFF. As DNA, the CDR3 is TGCGCCAGCAGCTTAAACGGATACACCGGGGAGCTGTTTTTT.

The chain links TRBV14 to TRBJ2-5; 11 positions match TRBD2. CDR1 and CDR2 (germline): SGHDN, FVKESK. Germline trimming cut 5 bases from V and 5 bases from J; bases unmatched to any gene: 10. The CDR3 length is 16 residues. The CDR3 is CASSSRLAGGPETQYF. Here the CDR3 DNA reads TGTGCCAGCAGCTCCCGGTTAGCGGGAGGGCCGGAGACCCAGTACTTC.

The V gene is TRBV20-1, the J gene TRBJ2-7; D is unresolved. The CDR3 length is 11 residues. V was trimmed by 0 bases and J by 6 bases, leaving 6 bases between them. Germline V gene data show CDR1 as DFQATT and CDR2 as SNEGSKA (reference sequence). CDR3 sequence: CSARDPPEQYF. The CDR3 nucleotides read TGCAGTGCTAGAGATCCCCCCGAGCAGTACTTC.

About this clonotype itself: A read error may be the cause here, since a much bigger clone is one base away. The chain joins TRBV28 to TRBJ2-2; TRBD1 aligns across 9 bases. Germline V lookup: CDR1 MDHEN, CDR2 SYDVKM. The CDR3 contains 16 residues. The CDR3 reads CTSSSPGQGTTGELFF. Written as DNA, the CDR3 is TGTACCAGCAGTTCCCCGGGACAGGGAACAACCGGGGAGCTGTTTTTT.

This clonotype was seen a few times. The chain combines TRBV6-2 or TRBV6-3 with TRBJ1-1; D not resolved. This CDR3 region has 15 residues. With 0 bases removed from V and 5 bases from J, the gap between germline ends came to 13 bases. Germline CDR1 is MNHEY and CDR2 is SVGEGT. The CDR3 sequence is CASSYSMALGTEAFF. CDR3 coding DNA: TGTGCCAGCAGTTACTCGATGGCACTGGGAACTGAAGCTTTCTTT.

This clonotype was observed many times. The rearrangement links TRBV7-6 to TRBJ1-4; D call uncertain. V lost 1 base and J lost 5, with 8 bases in between. Germline V CDR1 and CDR2: SGHVS, FNYEAQ. CDR3 size: 14 residues. The CDR3, as DNA: TGTGCCAGCAGCTTAGGTGGACCAAATGAAAAACTGTTTTTT. This sequence encodes CASSLGGPNEKLFF.

Many counts were recorded for this clonotype. This chain connects TRBV20-1 to TRBJ1-1; possible D gene TRBD1, 6 bases. This CDR3 contains 12 residues. Deletions cut 3 bases from V and 3 bases from J, with 8 bases between. Germline V gene sequence: CDR1 DFQATT, CDR2 SNEGSKA (reference sequence). For the CDR3, the DNA is TGCAGTGCTAGGAGGGGGTACACTGAAGCTTTCTTT. Residues: CSARRGYTEAFF.